These 17 T cell receptor beta chains were sequenced from one sample in a study of blood T cells in healthy people across ages. The second PCR ran about 6 to 11 cycles with a sample-barcoded 5' primer and J-beta primers. TCRdb ran MiXCR on the 5' RACE reads and lists one entry per CDR3 protein. The sample consists of about 630,000 distinct CDR3 sequences, around 20% of them appearing once. Sequenced input: blood. The origin of the receptors is a man aged 70-80 years in good health.

This clonotype was seen a handful of times. The rearrangement uses TRBV10-3 and TRBJ2-2, with 8 bases aligning to TRBD2. The V and J ends lost 4 bases and 3 bases, in that order; junction bases with no gene match: 4. In germline, CDR1 is ENHRY, CDR2 SYGVKD. The CDR3 runs 15 residues. The CDR3: CAISVGRVDTGELFF. Here the CDR3 DNA reads TGTGCCATCAGTGTCGGGAGGGTTGACACCGGGGAGCTGTTTTTT.

In this sample, this clonotype turned up a few times. V usage is TRBV25-1 and J usage is TRBJ2-5; the match to TRBD2 covers 11 bases. V gave up 2 bases and J gave up 5 bases; unmatched junction bases: 7. The CDR3 covers 16 residues. Germline lookup yields CDR1 MGHDK and CDR2 SYGVNS. CDR3 nucleotide sequence: TGTGCCAGCAGTGAACTAGCGGGAGGTCCTCAGGAGACCCAGTACTTC. Protein product: CASSELAGGPQETQYF.

The chain uses TRBV12-3 or TRBV12-4 and TRBJ1-4, with D possibly TRBD1 on 5 matching bases. The CDR3 extends over 15 amino acids. Trimming stripped 4 bases from V and 8 bases from J, with 17 bases between. The CDR3 nucleotides are TGTGCCAGCAGTTGGGGCCCAGCACTCGGCGAAAAACTGTTTTTT. Amino acids: CASSWGPALGEKLFF.

The J gene is TRBJ2-3, the V gene TRBV7-9; D is tentatively TRBD1 or TRBD2 (5 bases each). Trimming left V 7 bases short and J 2 bases short, with 16 bases between. Per germline, CDR1 SEHNR and CDR2 FQNEAQ (reference sequence). This CDR3 contains 15 residues. In nucleotides, the CDR3 is TGTGCCAGCAACTTGGGACGGGGACCCACAGATACGCAGTATTTT. This gives the protein CASNLGRGPTDTQYF.

The genes are TRBV4-3 and TRBJ2-2; D is unresolved. This CDR3 has 17 residues. CDR1 is LGHNA, CDR2 YSLEER, per germline. V gave up 0 bases and J gave up 3 bases, with 14 bases separating them. DNA for the CDR3: TGCGCCAGCAGCCAAGAGAGTCAGTTGAGAGACACCGGGGAGCTGTTTTTT. This gives the protein CASSQESQLRDTGELFF.

Only a few counts were recorded for this clonotype. V is TRBV20-1 and J is TRBJ1-5; 7 bases match TRBD1. Germline V gene lookup returns CDR1 DFQATT and CDR2 SNEGSKA (reference sequence). Trimming cost V 4 bases and J 7 bases; bases outside gene matches: 13. There are 15 residues in the CDR3. The CDR3 nucleotides are TGCAGTGCTACTACAGACGGACAGGTTGAACAGCCCCAGCATTTT. Translated, it gives CSATTDGQVEQPQHF.

The gene calls are TRBV5-1 and TRBJ2-1; the D gene could be TRBD1 or TRBD2 (5 bases each). Trimming stripped 4 bases from V and 16 bases from J, with 15 bases between. The CDR3 consists of 11 residues. Germline V gene sequence: CDR1 SGHRS, CDR2 YFSETQ. DNA of the CDR3: TGCGCCAGCAGCCACCGGGACGGGGAATTCTTC. Its translation: CASSHRDGEFF.

This rearrangement joins TRBV6-5 to TRBJ2-1; tentative D call: TRBD1 (6 bases). This CDR3 has 14 residues. Germline V gene data show CDR1 as MNHEY and CDR2 as SVGAGI. The CDR3 reads CAARTASSYNEQFF. The CDR3 DNA reads as TGTGCAGCCAGGACAGCGAGCTCCTACAATGAGCAGTTCTTC.

This clonotype occurred many times. The chain combines TRBV12-3 or TRBV12-4 with TRBJ1-4; D perhaps matches TRBD1 (6 bases). The CDR3 extends over 13 amino acids. The V gene lost 7 bases and the J gene lost 6 bases, with 12 bases spanning the gap. CDR3 sequence: CASTTTGYEKLFF. The CDR3 coding sequence is TGTGCCAGCACTACGACAGGATATGAAAAACTGTTTTTT.

The sample holds a few counts of this clonotype. A read error may be the cause here, since a much bigger clone is one base away. V gene TRBV29-1 combines with J gene TRBJ2-5; no clear D. The better agreement between TRBJ2-1 and the DNA end casts doubt on the J call. Germline V gives CDR1 SQVTM, CDR2 ANQGSEA. This CDR3 spans 11 amino acids. CDR3 sequence reads: CGAGFYNEQFF. CDR3 nucleotides: TGCGGCGCTGGTTTTTACAATGAGCAGTTCTTC.

V usage is TRBV7-9 and J usage is TRBJ1-1, with D uncertain. Germline V gives CDR1 SEHNR, CDR2 FQNEAQ (reference sequence). V gave up 5 bases and J gave up 2 bases, with 12 bases separating them. CDR3 length equals 14 residues. The CDR3 region is CASSTAASNTEAFF. Here the CDR3 DNA reads TGTGCCAGCAGCACAGCGGCTTCCAACACTGAAGCTTTCTTT.

This chain joins TRBV9 and TRBJ2-5, with 9 nucleotides matching TRBD1. Trimming took 4 bases from V and 5 from J; bases not matched to a gene: 9. The CDR3 runs 15 residues. Germline-derived CDR1 and CDR2 are SGDLS and YYNGEE. This chain's CDR3 is CASSPWTGAGETQYF. The CDR3 DNA reads TGTGCCAGCAGCCCTTGGACAGGGGCTGGGGAGACCCAGTACTTC. Filled out from reference TRBV9 and TRBJ2-5, the complete variable domain reads DSGVTQTPKHLITATGQRVTLRCSPRSGDLSVYWYQQSLDQGLQFLIQYYNGEERAKGNILERFSAQQFPDLHSELNLSSLELGDSALYFCASSPWTGAGETQYFGPGTRLLVL.

This chain links TRBV2 with TRBJ2-5; the D gene could be TRBD1 or TRBD2 (5 bases each). Per germline, CDR1 SNHLY and CDR2 FYNNEI. This CDR3 is 13 amino acids long. Trimming took 10 bases from V and 2 from J, leaving 14 bases between them. The CDR3 nucleotides read TGTGCCACCAGGACATGGGAGCAAGAGACCCAGTACTTC. The encoded protein is CATRTWEQETQYF.

This CDR3 reads CASSSTSGEGYEQYF. The CDR3 DNA reads TGTGCCAGCAGCTCGACTAGCGGAGAGGGGTACGAGCAGTACTTC. The chain couples TRBV3-1 to TRBJ2-7; 9 nucleotides line up with TRBD2. The CDR3 totals 15 residues. J lost 4 bases, V lost 5 bases, and 9 bases had no gene match. Looked up from germline, CDR1 is LGHDT and CDR2 is YNNKEL (reference sequence).

This clonotype occurred a few times. The chain combines TRBV5-1 with TRBJ2-3, with D possibly matching TRBD1 (5 bases). V gave up 0 bases and J gave up 4 bases, with 9 bases separating them. Germline CDR1 is SGHRS and CDR2 is YFSETQ. The CDR3 length is 14 residues. The CDR3 DNA reads as TGCGCCAGCAGCTTGGGTGACAGCTCAGATACGCAGTATTTT. It yields the protein CASSLGDSSDTQYF.

This clonotype has just a few counts. The chain is built from TRBV11-2 and TRBJ2-2, with D perhaps being TRBD1 or TRBD2 (5 bases each). The CDR3 is 16 residues long. Germline CDR1 is SGHAT and CDR2 is FQNNGV. Deletions cut 0 bases from V and 2 bases from J, with 10 bases between. CDR3 coding DNA: TGTGCCAGCAGCTTAGACCGGGGCGTTAACACCGGGGAGCTGTTTTTT. Translation: CASSLDRGVNTGELFF. The entire variable domain, with the rest obtained from reference TRBV11-2 and TRBJ2-2, is as follows: EAGVAQSPRYKIIEKRQSVAFWCNPISGHATLYWYQQILGQGPKLLIQFQNNGVVDDSQLPKDRFSAERLKGVDSTLKIQPAKLEDSAVYLCASSLDRGVNTGELFFGEGSRLTVL.

This clonotype was observed a few times. The V gene is TRBV15, the J gene TRBJ2-3, with 9 bases identical to TRBD2. The CDR3 is 16 residues long. V was clipped by 1 base and J by 5 bases; unmatched bases: 7. The germline V gene has CDR1 LNHNV and CDR2 YYDKDF (reference sequence). The CDR3 region is CATSRGLAGEVDTQYF. In DNA form, the CDR3 reads TGTGCCACCAGCAGAGGGTTAGCGGGAGAGGTAGATACGCAGTATTTT.